These T cell receptor beta chains were read from a single sample in a study of blood T cell repertoires in COVID-19. The table came from immunoSEQ multiplex PCR; TCRdb's copy has only in-frame clones and leaves some out. Among a few hundred thousand clones listed, about 91% were seen once. Source material: peripheral blood. The origin of the receptors is a woman aged 25 to 39 with COVID-19, enrolled during active disease. Each CDR3 is given with its conserved first and last residue. A D gene is named only where the DNA matches it firmly. Not every row has a clone size; where given, it reads once, few, many or a size class.

v_gene,j_gene,d_gene,abundance,CDR3nt,CDR3aa
TRBV11-1,TRBJ2-2,TRBD1,many,TGTGCCAGCAGCCCAGGACAGGTGGAGCTGTTTTTT,CASSPGQVELFF
TRBV4-1,TRBJ1-1,.,.,TGCGCCAGCAGCCAAGATTCTGGCACAGGGAACACTGAAGCTTTCTTT,CASSQDSGTGNTEAFF
TRBV19,TRBJ1-5,.,.,TGTGCCAGTAGTGGGGGGGCGGCAAATCAGCCCCAGCATTTT,CASSGGAANQPQHF
TRBV24-1,TRBJ2-3,.,.,TGTGCCACCAGTGACCCCCGGGGAACAGATACGCAGTATTTT,CATSDPRGTDTQYF
TRBV24-1,TRBJ2-2,.,.,TGTGCCACCAGCCCTGTCACCGGGGAGCTGTTTTTT,CATSPVTGELFF
TRBV5-5,TRBJ1-3,TRBD1,once,TGTGCCAGCAGCTCGGACAGGGTTCGAGGAAACACCATATATTTT,CASSSDRVRGNTIYF
TRBV25-1,TRBJ2-3,TRBD2,once,TGTGCCAGCAGTTTAGCGGGGGGCGCAGATACGCAGTATTTT,CASSLAGGADTQYF
TRBV4-1,TRBJ1-4,.,once,TGCGCCAGCAGGCGGGGGGTTCTAACGGCTAATGAAAAACTGTTTTTT,CASRRGVLTANEKLFF
TRBV3-1/TRBV3-2,TRBJ2-3,TRBD2,.,TGTGCCAGCAGCCAGTGGGGCGGGGGGCCAGCAGATACGCAGTATTTT,CASSQWGGGPADTQYF
TRBV30,TRBJ1-2,.,.,TGTGCCTGGAGTTATCAGGGTGGCTATGGCTACACCTTC,CAWSYQGGYGYTF
TRBV18,TRBJ1-2,.,.,TGTGCCAGCTCACCAAAAATTCCAGACTATGGCTACACCTTC,CASSPKIPDYGYTF
TRBV18,TRBJ1-5,.,.,TGTGCCAGCTCAGACAGTATCAATCAGCCCCAGCATTTT,CASSDSINQPQHF
TRBV19,TRBJ1-3,.,.,TGTGCCAGTAGTATTGACACCAGCTCTGGAAACACCATATATTTT,CASSIDTSSGNTIYF
TRBV29-1,TRBJ1-5,.,.,TGCAGCGTTTCGGATAATGGGAGGGGTCAGCCCCAGCATTTT,CSVSDNGRGQPQHF
TRBV29-1,TRBJ2-1,.,.,TGCAGCGTACAGGGGGGGACCTACAATGAGCAGTTCTTC,CSVQGGTYNEQFF
TRBV6-5,TRBJ2-1,.,once,TGTGCCAGCAGAGTCACCCGGAGCTCCTACAATGAGCAGTTCTTC,CASRVTRSSYNEQFF
TRBV6-5,TRBJ1-1,TRBD1,.,TGTGCCAGCAGAGACAGGGCGGGCACTGAAGCTTTCTTT,CASRDRAGTEAFF
TRBV13,TRBJ2-1,TRBD1,once,TGTGCCAGCAGCTCGACAGGGACGAGCTCCTACAATGAGCAGTTCTTC,CASSSTGTSSYNEQFF
TRBV6-5,TRBJ2-4,TRBD1,.,TGTGCCAGCAACCGACAGGGGGAGGGCATTCAGTACTTC,CASNRQGEGIQYF
TRBV4-3,TRBJ1-1,.,once,TGCGCCAGCAGCCAAGATGCGGGAGCGAACACTGAAGCTTTCTTT,CASSQDAGANTEAFF
TRBV3-1/TRBV3-2,TRBJ1-5,.,.,TGTGCCAGCAGCCAAGGTCGAACAGGGTCCCCCCTTAGCAATCAGCCCCAGCATTTT,CASSQGRTGSPLSNQPQHF
TRBV20-1,TRBJ2-5,TRBD1,.,TGCAGTGCTAGTGTCGGGACAGGGCGGAAGACCCAGTACTTC,CSASVGTGRKTQYF
TRBV5-5,TRBJ2-2,.,.,TGTGCCAGCAGCTTGGGACTCACGAACACCGGGGAGCTGTTTTTT,CASSLGLTNTGELFF